The entry that follows covers one T cell receptor beta chain sequence. Its target is unknown. This sample stems from a study of cytomegalovirus exposure and HLA in healthy donors. This PCR relied on a set of 60 Vbeta primers and 13 Jbeta primers. TCRdb keeps only in-frame clones here, not all; method: immunoSEQ multiplex PCR. The repertoire consists of 37,000 or so clones, with around 70% occurring once and the leading ten covering 6.3%. Study findings and constraints: Most TCR beta V segments were productive about 87% or about 30% of the time in an earlier analysis. With DRB1 most and HLA-C fewest, TCR association rates differed between HLA loci in a later analysis.

The sample was PBMCs. The receptor's source is a young man in good health and CMV-seronegative.

The CDR3 reads CASSLAGDYNEQFF. The CDR3, as DNA: TGTGCCAGCTCATTAGCGGGAGACTACAATGAGCAGTTCTTC. This rearrangement joins TRBV18 to TRBJ2-1, with 9 bases identical to TRBD2. The CDR3 is made up of 14 amino acids. Germline values: CDR1 KGHSH, CDR2 LQKENI. The V and J ends lost 5 bases and 3 bases, in that order; junction bases with no gene match: 2.